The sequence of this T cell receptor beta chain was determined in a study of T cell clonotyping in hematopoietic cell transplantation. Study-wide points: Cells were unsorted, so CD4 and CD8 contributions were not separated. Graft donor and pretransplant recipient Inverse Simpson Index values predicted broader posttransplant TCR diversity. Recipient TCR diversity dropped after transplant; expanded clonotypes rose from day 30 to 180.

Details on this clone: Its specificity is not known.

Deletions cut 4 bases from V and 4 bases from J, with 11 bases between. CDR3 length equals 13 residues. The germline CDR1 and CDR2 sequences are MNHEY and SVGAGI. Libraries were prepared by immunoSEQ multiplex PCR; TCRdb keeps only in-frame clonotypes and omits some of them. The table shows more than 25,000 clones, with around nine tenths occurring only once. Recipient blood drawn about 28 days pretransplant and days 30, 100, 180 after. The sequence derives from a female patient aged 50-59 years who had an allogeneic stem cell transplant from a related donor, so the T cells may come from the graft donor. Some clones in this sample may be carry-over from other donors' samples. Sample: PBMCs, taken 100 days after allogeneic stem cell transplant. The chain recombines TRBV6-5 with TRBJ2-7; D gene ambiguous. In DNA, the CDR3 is TGTGCCAGCAGTTGGAGATGGGGTTACGAGCAGTACTTC. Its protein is CASSWRWGYEQYF.